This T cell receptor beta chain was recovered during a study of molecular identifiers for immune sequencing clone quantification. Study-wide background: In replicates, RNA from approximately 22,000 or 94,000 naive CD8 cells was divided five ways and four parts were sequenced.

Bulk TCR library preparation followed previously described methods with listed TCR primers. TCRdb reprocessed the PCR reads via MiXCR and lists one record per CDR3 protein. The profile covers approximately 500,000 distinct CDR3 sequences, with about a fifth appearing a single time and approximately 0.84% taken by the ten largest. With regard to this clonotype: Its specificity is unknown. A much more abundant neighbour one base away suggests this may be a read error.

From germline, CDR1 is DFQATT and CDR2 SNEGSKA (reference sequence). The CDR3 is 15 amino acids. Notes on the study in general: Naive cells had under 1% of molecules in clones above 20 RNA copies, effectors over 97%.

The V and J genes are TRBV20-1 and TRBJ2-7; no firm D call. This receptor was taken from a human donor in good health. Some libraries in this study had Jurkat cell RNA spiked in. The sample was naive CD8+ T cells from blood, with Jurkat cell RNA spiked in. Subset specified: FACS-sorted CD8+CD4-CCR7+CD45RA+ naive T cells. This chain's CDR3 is CNASPQEAGIYEQYF. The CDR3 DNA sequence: TGCAATGCTAGTCCGCAAGAGGCAGGAATCTACGAGCAGTACTTC.